One sample yielded the 9 T cell receptor beta chains listed below, sequenced in a study of T cell responses to AZD1222 COVID-19 vaccine (TCRdb year 2021). Read against the paper, the sample's time point label means: baseline before first vaccination. Library creation used the immunoSEQ multiplex PCR assay. The clones in this table, taken by TCRdb from immuneACCESS, are in-frame only. Not every clone is retained; where verified, under half of the shortfall comes from an unresolved V gene, and the cause of the rest is unknown. This sample gives around 130,000 clones in total; over 85% of them show up just once. The ten most abundant clones make up around 5.9% of the sample. Sequenced here: peripheral blood, sampled on day 0 of AZD1222 vaccination. The receptors were gathered from an adult in good health.

The J gene is TRBJ1-2, the V gene TRBV6-5, with D possibly TRBD1 on 5 matching bases. Germline V CDR1 and CDR2: MNHEY, SVGAGI. The V end was cut by 10 bases, the J end by 4 bases, with 19 bases between. The CDR3 loop spans 14 amino acids. CDR3 in DNA: TGTGCCACCATTCGGGGTAGGGGTATCTATGGCTACACCTTC. Amino acid sequence: CATIRGRGIYGYTF.

The gene calls are TRBV18 and TRBJ1-5, with 9 bases aligning to TRBD1. Per the germline V gene, CDR1 is KGHSH and CDR2 is LQKENI. Trimming cost V 4 bases and J 3 bases; bases outside gene matches: 13. The CDR3 is 18 residues long. The CDR3 bases are TGTGCCAGCTCACGAGAGGACAGGGGTTCCCTCCCCAATCAGCCCCAGCATTTT. Protein: CASSREDRGSLPNQPQHF.

The chain employs TRBV5-4 and TRBJ2-3; D is ambiguous. The CDR3 has 13 amino acids. Trimming pared 0 bases from V and 3 bases from J, leaving 5 bases between. Germline V CDR1 and CDR2: SGHNT, YYREEE (reference sequence). CDR3 sequence (DNA): TGTGCCAGCAGCTTGGCGATTACAGATACGCAGTATTTT. This gives the protein CASSLAITDTQYF.

The chain employs TRBV19 and TRBJ1-1, with D uncertain. The CDR3 extends over 14 amino acids. Trimming took off 3 bases at V and 0 bases at J, with 8 bases between the two ends. Looked up from germline, CDR1 is LNHDA and CDR2 is SQIVND (reference sequence). CDR3 region: CASSISNMNTEAFF. The CDR3 DNA follows: TGTGCCAGTAGTATCAGCAACATGAACACTGAAGCTTTCTTT.

This chain joins TRBV6-4 and TRBJ2-1; the match to TRBD2 covers 7 bases. Trimming cost V 4 bases and J 7 bases; bases outside gene matches: 10. There are 15 residues in the CDR3. From germline, CDR1 is MRHNA and CDR2 SNTAGT. The CDR3 DNA is TGTGCCAGCAGTGTTCAGGCTAGCGGAGCAAATGAGCAGTTCTTC. This gives the protein CASSVQASGANEQFF.

The gene calls are TRBV15 and TRBJ2-5; D is unresolved. V was shortened by 2 bases and J by 5 bases, with 12 bases between the two germline ends. Germline CDR1 reads LNHNV; CDR2 reads YYDKDF (reference sequence). The CDR3 runs to 14 residues. The CDR3 loop reads CATSRSRVSETQYF. In DNA, the CDR3 is TGTGCCACCAGCAGATCTAGGGTTTCGGAGACCCAGTACTTC.

The V and J genes are TRBV7-2 and TRBJ1-1; maybe TRBD1 (5 bases). The CDR3 loop spans 15 amino acids. Trimming removed 1 base from V and 4 bases from J, with 13 bases in between. Germline CDR1 reads SGHTA; CDR2 reads FQGNSA. CDR3 in DNA: TGTGCCAGCAGCTTAGGGTGGACACTTTCCACTGAAGCTTTCTTT. The encoded protein is CASSLGWTLSTEAFF.

The chain carries TRBV11-2 and TRBJ1-2; D gene ambiguous. Germline CDR1 is SGHAT and CDR2 is FQNNGV. V dropped 6 bases and J dropped 3 bases, with 14 bases sitting between them. CDR3 length: 14 amino acids. The CDR3 region is CASSSRPSDYGYTF. The CDR3 bases are TGTGCCAGCAGTTCCCGGCCCAGCGACTATGGCTACACCTTC.

The chain has TRBV19 and TRBJ2-1; D is possibly TRBD1 (6 bases). The V and J ends lost 3 bases and 4 bases respectively, with 13 bases between them. This CDR3 has 15 residues. Germline CDR1 and CDR2: LNHDA and SQIVND (reference sequence). This chain's CDR3 is CASSITRDTYNEQFF. DNA for the CDR3: TGTGCCAGTAGTATTACTCGGGACACTTACAATGAGCAGTTCTTC.